This T cell receptor (beta chain) was retrieved from a study of blood T cell repertoires in COVID-19. Whole-study context: The United States, Italy and Spain supplied acute and convalescent COVID-19 samples. In each case, the material was cDNA or gDNA derived from T cells, B-cell-depleted T cells, or PBMCs.

Only one count was recorded for this clone. V was cut by 4 bases and J by 0 bases, with 12 bases left in between. Germline V gene data show CDR1 as SGHKS and CDR2 as YYEKEE (reference sequence). This CDR3 region has 15 residues. Data came from immunoSEQ multiplex PCR; TCRdb stores just in-frame clones and leaves some out. This sample has about 100,000 clones; 69% occur once, and the top ten carry about 6%. The TCR was taken from a man at least 80 years old with acute or convalescent COVID-19. Sequencing used peripheral blood. This chain joins TRBV5-5 and TRBJ2-3; a possible D gene is TRBD2 (5 bases). The CDR3 DNA follows: TGTGCCAGCAGCGGTCTAGCAGCTAGCACAGATACGCAGTATTTT. Encoded protein: CASSGLAASTDTQYF.